These 10 T cell receptor beta chains share one sample of origin, sequenced in a study of cytomegalovirus exposure and HLA in healthy donors. This table comes from immunoSEQ multiplex PCR, and its TCRdb copy is limited to in-frame clones, with some not included. The table shows 150,000 or so clones, with around nine tenths occurring only once. The sample consisted of PBMCs. The receptors derive from a woman under 40 in good health and CMV-seronegative.

The chain combines TRBV9 with TRBJ1-1, with TRBD1 as a possible D gene (5 bases). CDR3 length: 15 residues. The germline V and J ends were trimmed by 0 bases and 0 bases, with 9 bases remaining between them. The V gene's germline CDR1 is SGDLS and CDR2 YYNGEE. CDR3 residues: CASSVAGVMNTEAFF. The CDR3 region has the DNA TGTGCCAGCAGCGTAGCGGGGGTCATGAACACTGAAGCTTTCTTT.

The chain couples TRBV6-1 to TRBJ2-1; 7 bases match TRBD1. The V gene end was trimmed by 2 bases and the J gene end by 9 bases; junction bases not matched to a gene: 13. Germline-derived CDR1 and CDR2 are MNHNS and SASEGT. The CDR3 is 16 residues long. CDR3 sequence reads: CASSERGHASSREQFF. The DNA of the CDR3 is TGTGCCAGCAGTGAAAGGGGGCATGCATCTTCACGTGAGCAGTTCTTC.

The chain combines TRBV5-1 with TRBJ1-1, with D perhaps matching TRBD1 (6 bases). The V end lost 0 bases, the J end lost 7 bases, and 13 bases lay between the germline ends. Germline CDR1 SGHRS, CDR2 YFSETQ. CDR3 length: 14 amino acids. Written as DNA, the CDR3 is TGCGCCAGCAGCTTGGAACAGGGAAGGTTTGAAGCTTTCTTT. Translated, it gives CASSLEQGRFEAFF.

This chain uses TRBV2 with TRBJ2-1, with a tentative D call TRBD2 (7 bases). Between the trimmed V and J ends, which lost 3 bases and 8 bases, there was a span of 14 bases. Germline V lookup: CDR1 SNHLY, CDR2 FYNNEI. The CDR3 covers 14 residues. The DNA for the CDR3 is TGTGCCAGCAGTGACTGGGGGGGGGCCTATGAGCAGTTCTTC. Protein sequence: CASSDWGGAYEQFF. The complete variable domain, with remaining parts taken from reference TRBV2 and TRBJ2-1, reads EPEVTQTPSHQVTQMGQEVILRCVPISNHLYFYWYRQILGQKVEFLVSFYNNEISEKSEIFDDQFSVERPDGSNFTLKIRSTKLEDSAMYFCASSDWGGAYEQFFGPGTRLTVL.

V is TRBV5-8 and J is TRBJ2-7, with D possibly matching TRBD1 (5 bases). V was cut by 2 bases and J by 0 bases, with 6 bases left in between. CDR1 and CDR2 (germline): SGHTS, YDEGEE. The CDR3 runs 13 residues. The CDR3 DNA sequence: TGTGCCAGCAGCTTAAGGGGCTCCTACGAGCAGTACTTC. It translates to CASSLRGSYEQYF.

The chain uses TRBV19 and TRBJ1-1; TRBD1 matches 9 bases. Unmatched junction bases numbered 8, after V lost 6 bases and J lost 0 bases. The CDR3 is 16 residues long. Germline V gene data show CDR1 as LNHDA and CDR2 as SQIVND (reference sequence). DNA for the CDR3: TGTGCCAGTAGACCACAGGGGGCGAAGATGAACACTGAAGCTTTCTTT. Encoded protein: CASRPQGAKMNTEAFF.

The chain uses TRBV7-2 and TRBJ2-1, with D unclear. Germline V gene data show CDR1 as SGHTA and CDR2 as FQGNSA. V gave up 2 bases and J gave up 2 bases, with 13 bases separating them. The CDR3 is 16 residues long. The DNA for the CDR3 is TGTGCCAGCAGCTTACGGTTCCTGCCTCCCTACAATGAGCAGTTCTTC. Its protein is CASSLRFLPPYNEQFF.

This chain uses TRBV10-1 with TRBJ2-3, with 12 bases identical to TRBD2. The CDR3 has 16 residues. Germline V gene lookup returns CDR1 WNHNN and CDR2 SYGVQD (reference sequence). V was pared by 2 bases and J by 7 bases, with 7 bases of the junction left unmatched. The CDR3: CASSEGRTSGVYTQYF. The CDR3 DNA sequence: TGCGCCAGCAGTGAGGGCCGGACTAGCGGGGTTTATACGCAGTATTTT.

This chain uses TRBV18 with TRBJ2-7; TRBD1 is a possible D gene (5 bases). Germline assignment: CDR1 KGHSH and CDR2 LQKENI. V gave up 3 bases and J gave up 6 bases, with 12 bases separating them. The CDR3 totals 13 residues. CDR3 coding DNA: TGTGCCAGCTCACCGATTTCAGGGCCCGAGCAGTACTTC. Amino acid sequence: CASSPISGPEQYF.

A single count supports this clone. Here the CDR3 DNA reads TGCGCCAGCAGCAGGGACAGGGGAGTAGTTTTGAACACTGAAGCTTTCTTT. Translating it yields CASSRDRGVVLNTEAFF. The chain employs TRBV5-1 and TRBJ1-1; 10 bases align to TRBD1. V lost 4 bases and J lost 0; bases outside the gene matches: 9. The CDR3 consists of 17 residues. Germline assignment: CDR1 SGHRS and CDR2 YFSETQ.